This T cell receptor beta chain came from a study of OX40 agonist ivuxolimab in advanced cancers. Overall study: Ivuxolimab, an agonistic anti-OX40 (CD134) antibody, was given to patients. Study observations and caveats: Undetermined was the antigen specificity of the expanded peripheral T cells. Near-lowest levels of clonal expansion characterized partial responders at 0.1-3.0 mg/kg.

From germline, CDR1 is MGHRA and CDR2 YSYEKL. CDR3 length equals 16 residues. The germline V and J ends were trimmed by 8 bases and 1 base, with 20 bases remaining between them. Concerning this clone itself: What it binds is not known.

Sequencing used immunoSEQ multiplex PCR; TCRdb keeps in-frame clones, though not all of them. The repertoire holds tens of thousands of clones, with approximately 79% as singletons. This rearrangement joins TRBV4-1 to TRBJ2-5, with D tentatively TRBD2 (7 bases). This TCR was recovered from an adult with an advanced solid tumor such as melanoma, head and neck, liver or kidney cancer. Sequenced material: CD4+ or CD8+ T cells sorted from blood, taken in a trial of the OX40 agonist ivuxolimab. The CDR3 protein is CASRGALKGLQETQYF. CDR3 nucleotide sequence: TGCGCCAGCCGGGGGGCCCTTAAGGGCCTCCAAGAGACCCAGTACTTC.